The 3 T cell receptor beta chains reported below all come from one sample, sequenced in a study of blood T cells in healthy people across ages. Primers used in a second PCR of roughly 7 to 12 cycles were a sample-barcoded 5' primer and a J-beta primer mix. Using its own MiXCR run on the 5' RACE reads, TCRdb lists one record per CDR3 protein. The sample consists of approximately 700,000 distinct CDR3 sequences, about 34% of them appearing once. The sample comprised blood. Every receptor here comes from an elderly woman in good health.

This clonotype was counted many times. CDR3 sequence reads: CSVRTDNNNSPLHF. CDR3 in DNA: TGCAGCGTCCGGACAGATAATAATAATTCACCCCTCCACTTT. J is TRBJ1-6 and V is TRBV29-1, with a tentative D call TRBD1 (6 bases). Germline CDR1 and CDR2: SQVTM and ANQGSEA. The CDR3 is 14 amino acids. The V end was cut by 6 bases, the J end by 5 bases, with 14 bases between. The whole variable domain, remainder taken from reference TRBV29-1 and TRBJ1-6, is SAVISQKPSRDICQRGTSLTIQCQVDSQVTMMFWYRQQPGQSLTLIATANQGSEATYESGFVIDKFPISRPNLTFSTLTVSNMSPEDSSIYLCSVRTDNNNSPLHFGNGTRLTVT.

Concerning this clonotype: A much larger clone differs from this one at a single base, so this may be a read error. This chain uses TRBV5-5 with TRBJ2-1; the D is unclear. The germline V gene encodes CDR1 SGHKS and CDR2 YYEKEE (reference sequence). Trimming took off 0 bases at V and 6 bases at J, with 22 bases between the two ends. This CDR3 is 18 amino acids long. CDR3 residues: CASSLGGSRPRLSNEQFF. As DNA, the CDR3 is TGTGCCAGCAGCTTGGGGGGTTCCAGGCCTCGGCTTAGCAATGAGCAGTTCTTC. Variable domain in full (rest from reference TRBV5-5 and TRBJ2-1): DAGVTQSPTHLIKTRGQQVTLRCSPISGHKSVSWYQQVLGQGPQFIFQYYEKEERGRGNFPDRFSARQFPNYSSELNVNALLLGDSALYLCASSLGGSRPRLSNEQFFGPGTRLTVL.

This clonotype was seen at least ten times. This chain uses TRBV20-1 with TRBJ2-1; 7 bases are a match to TRBD2. Per germline, CDR1 DFQATT and CDR2 SNEGSKA (reference sequence). The V and J ends lost 1 base and 7 bases, in that order; junction bases with no gene match: 10. The CDR3 consists of 15 residues. The CDR3 here is CSARGPSGPKNEQFF. DNA for the CDR3: TGCAGTGCTAGAGGGCCTAGCGGCCCGAAGAATGAGCAGTTCTTC.